The 7 T cell receptor beta chains reported below all come from one sample, sequenced in a study of CD8+CD57+ T cells in acquired aplastic anemia. Researchers used genomic DNA as the template to profile TCR beta VDJ and CDR3. One entry per CDR3 protein results from TCRdb running MiXCR on the reads. The top ten hold around 45% of the sample, which has around 180,000 distinct CDR3 sequences, 64% seen once. Material: sorted CD4+, CD8+, or CD8+CD57+ T cells (not recorded which) from PBMCs. Source of these receptors: a human donor with severe aplastic anemia or a healthy control (not recorded which).

The chain has TRBV2 and TRBJ2-6; tentative D call: TRBD1 (6 bases). Germline-derived CDR1 and CDR2 are SNHLY and FYNNEI. Trimming removed 6 bases at V and 0 bases at J, with 12 bases between. The CDR3 runs 16 residues. The CDR3 sequence: CASRTGTSSGANVLTF. The DNA for the CDR3 is TGTGCCAGCAGGACCGGGACAAGCTCTGGGGCCAACGTCCTGACTTTC.

The gene calls are TRBV7-6 and TRBJ2-3, with 11 nucleotides matching TRBD2. CDR1 is SGHVS, CDR2 FNYEAQ, per germline. Unmatched junction bases numbered 7, after V lost 4 bases and J lost 1 base. The length of the CDR3 is 17 residues. CDR3 nucleotide sequence: TGTGCCAGCAGCTACTTAGCGGGGGGGTTGCGCACAGATACGCAGTATTTT. Translating gives CASSYLAGGLRTDTQYF.

The chain joins TRBV5-8 to TRBJ2-5; 12 bases are a match to TRBD2. V lost 4 bases and J lost 5; bases outside the gene matches: 3. CDR1 SGHTS and CDR2 YDEGEE come from the germline V gene. The CDR3 is 14 residues long. The CDR3 DNA is TGTGCCAGCAGCGCGCTAGCGGGAGGGGAGACCCAGTACTTC. It is translated as CASSALAGGETQYF.

This clonotype was seen only a few times. The chain employs TRBV27 and TRBJ1-2; no definite D call. This CDR3 region has 14 residues. Trimming took off 4 bases at V and 4 bases at J, with 13 bases between the two ends. Looked up from germline, CDR1 is MNHEY and CDR2 is SMNVEV (reference sequence). This chain's CDR3 is CASSWASAGYGYTF. The CDR3 bases are TGTGCCAGCAGTTGGGCATCGGCCGGCTATGGCTACACCTTC.

The genes are TRBV25-1 and TRBJ1-4; 7 nucleotides line up with TRBD1. Germline V lookup: CDR1 MGHDK, CDR2 SYGVNS. The CDR3 length is 16 residues. The ends lost 1 base at V and 7 bases at J; junction bases unmatched: 9. DNA of the CDR3: TGTGCCAGCAGTGAATTAAGAGGGCAGGGGGGTGAAAAACTGTTTTTT. Encoded protein: CASSELRGQGGEKLFF.

This sequence joins TRBV12-3 or TRBV12-4 and TRBJ1-2; the D is unclear. The CDR3 has 13 amino acids. With 7 bases removed from V and 0 bases from J, the gap between germline ends came to 9 bases. CDR3 in amino acids: CASTPPTNYGYTF. The CDR3 region has the DNA TGTGCCAGCACCCCTCCCACTAACTATGGCTACACCTTC.

The V gene is TRBV7-9, the J gene TRBJ2-2, with a tentative D call TRBD1 (5 bases). The CDR3 has 14 residues. Trimming pared 7 bases from V and 4 bases from J, leaving 13 bases between. Germline assignment: CDR1 SEHNR and CDR2 FQNEAQ (reference sequence). The CDR3 spells CASTPRASTGELFF. The CDR3 nucleotides read TGTGCCAGCACCCCCAGGGCTAGCACCGGGGAGCTGTTTTTT.